This T cell receptor beta chain was profiled in a study of OX40 agonist ivuxolimab in advanced cancers. Study summary: Age averaged approximately 60 years (range about 20 to 79), and 82.7% were male.

The germline gives CDR1 MGHRA, CDR2 YSYEKL. The V gene end was trimmed by 0 bases and the J gene end by 1 base; junction bases not matched to a gene: 6. The length of the CDR3 is 18 residues. Profiling relied on immunoSEQ multiplex PCR, and the TCRdb table lists in-frame clones only, not all of them. The table includes 96,000 or so clones, approximately 84% detected once. This receptor was identified in an adult with an advanced solid tumor such as melanoma, head and neck, liver or kidney cancer. Sequenced here: CD4+ or CD8+ T cells sorted from blood, sampled in a trial of the OX40 agonist ivuxolimab. The chain carries TRBV4-1 and TRBJ2-6; 7 bases are a match to TRBD2. CDR3 loop: CASSQDQVGGSGANVLTF. The CDR3 DNA sequence: TGCGCCAGCAGCCAAGATCAAGTGGGGGGGTCTGGGGCCAACGTCCTGACTTTC.